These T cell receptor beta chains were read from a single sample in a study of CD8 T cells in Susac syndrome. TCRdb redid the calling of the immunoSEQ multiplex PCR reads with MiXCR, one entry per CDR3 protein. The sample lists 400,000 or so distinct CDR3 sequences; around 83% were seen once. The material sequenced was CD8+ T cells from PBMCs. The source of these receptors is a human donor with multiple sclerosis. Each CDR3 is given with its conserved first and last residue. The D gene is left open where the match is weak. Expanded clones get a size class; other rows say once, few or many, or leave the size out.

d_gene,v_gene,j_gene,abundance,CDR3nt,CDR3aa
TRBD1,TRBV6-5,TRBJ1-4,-,TGTGCCAGCAGTATCAGGGGGCTCAGTGAAAAACTGTTTTTT,CASSIRGLSEKLFF
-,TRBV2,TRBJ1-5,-,TGTGCCAGCACCTCTAGCGGATCGAGCAATCAGCCCCAGCATTTT,CASTSSGSSNQPQHF
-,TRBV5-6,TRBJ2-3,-,-,CASSLVAGGSKPYF
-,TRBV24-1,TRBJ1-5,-,TGTGCCACCAGTGATTTTATCAGGGGCAATCAGCCCCAGCATTTT,CATSDFIRGNQPQHF
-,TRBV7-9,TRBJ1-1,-,TGTGCCAGCATCCATACTATCCTGAACACTGAAGCTTTCTTT,CASIHTILNTEAFF
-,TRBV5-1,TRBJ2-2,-,TGCGCCAGCAGAGGCAGGTCGAACACCGGGGAGCTGTTTTTT,CASRGRSNTGELFF
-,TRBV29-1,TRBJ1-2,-,TGCAGCGTTGAAGGTGCGGGTGGACAATACTATGGCTACACCTTC,CSVEGAGGQYYGYTF
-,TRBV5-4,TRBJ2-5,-,TGTGCCAGCAGCTTATTTGAGACCCAGTACTTC,CASSLFETQYF
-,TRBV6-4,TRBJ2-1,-,TGTGCCAGCAGTGACTGGGCGTTCCGACAGTTCTTC,CASSDWAFRQFF
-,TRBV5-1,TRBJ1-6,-,TGCGCCAGCAGCTTGTGGGACGGTAATTCACCCCTCCACTTT,CASSLWDGNSPLHF
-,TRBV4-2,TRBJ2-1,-,TGTGCCAGCAGCCCCGGGCTAGTTGAGCAGTTCTTC,CASSPGLVEQFF
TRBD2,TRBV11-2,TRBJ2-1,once,TGTGCCAGCAGCTTGGGCGGGGGGTTCTACAATGAGCAGTTCTTC,CASSLGGGFYNEQFF
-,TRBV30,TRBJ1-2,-,TGTGCCTGGAGTTTGGGAAACTATGGCTACACCTTC,CAWSLGNYGYTF
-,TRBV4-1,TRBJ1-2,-,TGCGCCAGCAGCCAAGAAGGGGGGCCGGGCTTCTATGGCTACACCTTC,CASSQEGGPGFYGYTF
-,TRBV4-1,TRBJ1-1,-,TGCGCCAGCAGCCAAGGATTTCTGGAAGCTTTCTTT,CASSQGFLEAFF
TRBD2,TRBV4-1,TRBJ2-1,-,TGCGCCAGCAGCCAAGGGGAGGGCGGCGGCGATGAGCAGTTCTTC,CASSQGEGGGDEQFF
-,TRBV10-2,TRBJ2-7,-,TGCGCCAGCAGAGAGGAAGCGGCCCGCTCCTACGAGCAGTACTTC,CASREEAARSYEQYF
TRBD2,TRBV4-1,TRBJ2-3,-,TGCGCCAGCAGCCAAATTGGACTAGCGGGAGATTTCGATACGCAGTATTTT,CASSQIGLAGDFDTQYF
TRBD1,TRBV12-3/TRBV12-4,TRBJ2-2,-,TGTGCCAGCAGTTTGGGCCAGGGGGCCTTTCATCACGGGGAGCTGTTTTTT,CASSLGQGAFHHGELFF
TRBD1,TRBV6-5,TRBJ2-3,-,TGTGCCAGCAGCCCCGGGACAGGGGTGGAGGATACGCAGTATTTT,CASSPGTGVEDTQYF
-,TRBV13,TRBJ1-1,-,TGTGCCAGCAGCCCGACCAGGAACACTGAAGCTTTCTTT,CASSPTRNTEAFF
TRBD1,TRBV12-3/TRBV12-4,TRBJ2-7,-,TGTGCCAGCAGTCCTCGGGACAGGGGGTTCTACGAGCAGTACTTC,CASSPRDRGFYEQYF
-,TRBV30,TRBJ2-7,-,TGTGCCTGGAGTGTAGAAGGGAATGGCCCCTACGAGCAGTACTTC,CAWSVEGNGPYEQYF
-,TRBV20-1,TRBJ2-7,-,TGCAGTGCTAGGGACGGGGGATCCTACGAGCAGTACTTC,CSARDGGSYEQYF
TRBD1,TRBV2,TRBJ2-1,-,TGTGCCAGCAGTACGACAGGGGGCACCTACAATGAGCAGTTCTTC,CASSTTGGTYNEQFF
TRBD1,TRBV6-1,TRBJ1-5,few,TGTGCCAGCAGACAGGGACAGGGGGCCCAGCCCCAGCATTTT,CASRQGQGAQPQHF
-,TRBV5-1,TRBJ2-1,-,TGCGCCAGCAGCTTGTTCCCCGGCGATGAGCAGTTCTTC,CASSLFPGDEQFF
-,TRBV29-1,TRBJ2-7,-,TGCAGCGTTGGGGGGACGGACTACGAGCAGTACTTC,CSVGGTDYEQYF
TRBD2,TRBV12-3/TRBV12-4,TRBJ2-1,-,TGTGCCAGCAGGGGGGGGTTTGAGCAGTTCTTC,CASRGGFEQFF
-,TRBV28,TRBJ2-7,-,TGTGCCAGCACTCTCCGCCCCCTGGGTGAGCAGTACTTC,CASTLRPLGEQYF
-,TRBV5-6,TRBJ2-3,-,TGTGCCAGCAGCCGCCTTGCGTCCCCTAGCACAGATACGCAGTATTTT,CASSRLASPSTDTQYF
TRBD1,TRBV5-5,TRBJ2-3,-,TGTGCCAGCAGCGTCACAGGGGTAAACACAGATACGCAGTATTTT,CASSVTGVNTDTQYF
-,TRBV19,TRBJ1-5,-,TGTGCCAGTAGTATAGTGCCATCCCCAAAGGAGCCCCAGCATTTT,CASSIVPSPKEPQHF
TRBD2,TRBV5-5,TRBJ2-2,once,TGTGCCAGCAGCTTTAGCGGGGGGGCACCTCCCGGGGAGCTGTTTTTT,CASSFSGGAPPGELFF
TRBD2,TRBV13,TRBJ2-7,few,TGTGCCAGCAGGTTTAGCGGGGGCTACGAGCAGTACTTC,CASRFSGGYEQYF
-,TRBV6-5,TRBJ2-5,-,TGTGCCAGCAGTTACTCGGCGGGCTCAGGGGTTCGAGAGACCCAGTACTTC,CASSYSAGSGVRETQYF
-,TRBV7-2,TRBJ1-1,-,TGTGCCAGCAGCCTCGTTTCTGGGGGGCCTGAAGCTTTCTTT,CASSLVSGGPEAFF
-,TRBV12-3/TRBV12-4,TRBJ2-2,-,TGTGCCAGCAGTAGCATCGGGGCCCTGAACACCGGGGAGCTGTTTTTT,CASSSIGALNTGELFF
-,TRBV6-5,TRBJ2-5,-,TGTGCCAGCAGCCTCTTAAAGGGAGTAGAGACCCAGTACTTC,CASSLLKGVETQYF
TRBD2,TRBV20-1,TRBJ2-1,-,TGCAGTGCTAGAGATCCAGAGACTAGCGGAAGATACTACAATGAGCAGTTCTTC,CSARDPETSGRYYNEQFF
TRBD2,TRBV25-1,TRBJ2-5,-,TGTGCCAGCAGTGAACGGGGGGACTTCCAAGAGACCCAGTACTTC,CASSERGDFQETQYF
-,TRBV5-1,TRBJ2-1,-,TGCGCCAGCAGCTTGAAGCTTCGAGCCCGTGACGATGAGCAGTTCTTC,CASSLKLRARDDEQFF
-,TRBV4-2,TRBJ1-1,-,TGTGCCAGCAGCCAAGAGGCAAGGGTACCCACTGAAGCTTTCTTT,CASSQEARVPTEAFF
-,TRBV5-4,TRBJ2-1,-,TGTGCCAGCAGCCCCAGAGTGCAGGGTTACAATGAGCAGTTCTTC,CASSPRVQGYNEQFF
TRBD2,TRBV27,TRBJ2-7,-,TGTGCCAGCAGTTCACGGGGGGGCCTCTACGAGCAGTACTTC,CASSSRGGLYEQYF
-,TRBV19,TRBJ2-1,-,TGTGCCAGTAGTCCTCTCGGACAGTCCTCCTACAATGAGCAGTTCTTC,CASSPLGQSSYNEQFF
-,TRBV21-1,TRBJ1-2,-,TGTGCCAGCAGCAAACAGGGGACTAACTATGGCTACACCTTC,CASSKQGTNYGYTF
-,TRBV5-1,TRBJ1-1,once,TGCGCCAGCAGCTTGGAGGGAGTAAAGGGTGAAGCTTTCTTT,CASSLEGVKGEAFF
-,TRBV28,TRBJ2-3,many,TGTGCCAGCAGCTTAACAGATACGCAGTATTTT,CASSLTDTQYF
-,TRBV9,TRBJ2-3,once,-,CASSVGQGSTDTQCF
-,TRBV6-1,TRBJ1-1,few,TGTGCCAGCACCGGACAGAACACGAACACTGAAGCTTTCTTT,CASTGQNTNTEAFF
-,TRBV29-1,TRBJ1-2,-,TGCAGCGTTGAAAATCCGGAGGGCCGAATCTATGGCTACACCTTC,CSVENPEGRIYGYTF
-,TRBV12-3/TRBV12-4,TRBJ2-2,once,TGTGCCAGCAGTCCCTCGGGCGGGGGCTCCAGGGAGCTGTTTTTT,CASSPSGGGSRELFF
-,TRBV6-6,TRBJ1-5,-,TGTGCCAGCAGTCGGGGACCGGGCAATCAGCCCCAGCATTTT,CASSRGPGNQPQHF
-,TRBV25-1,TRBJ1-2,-,TGTGCCAGCAGTGACTGGACAGTCGATGGCTACACCTTC,CASSDWTVDGYTF
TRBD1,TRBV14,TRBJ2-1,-,TGTGCCAGCAGCCAAGAAGGGACAGGGTGGGGTTATCGGCAGTTCTTC,CASSQEGTGWGYRQFF
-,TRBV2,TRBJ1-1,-,TGTGCCAGCAAGGGGCCCACTGAAGCTTTCTTT,CASKGPTEAFF
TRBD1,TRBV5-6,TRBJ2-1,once,TGTGCCAGCAGCATTGGGACAGGCATACGGGGCAATGAGCAGTTCTTC,CASSIGTGIRGNEQFF
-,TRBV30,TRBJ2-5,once,TGTGCCTGGAGTTCAGGGTATGAGGAGACCCAGTACTTC,CAWSSGYEETQYF